This TCR beta chain emerged from a study of T cell changes during pregnancy in multiple sclerosis. Using immunoSEQ multiplex PCR, the repertoire was profiled, and TCRdb retains in-frame clones only, with some absent. The table records tens of thousands of clones, 80% to 90% of them present only once. Germline assignment: CDR1 MNHEY and CDR2 SVGAGI. The V and J ends lost 2 bases and 6 bases, in that order; junction bases with no gene match: 3. The CDR3 sequence is 13 residues long. The rearrangement uses TRBV6-5 and TRBJ1-2; 7 nucleotides agree with TRBD1. This clonotype was sampled from a female donor in good health, enrolled as a control in a pregnancy study. Sequences were derived from CD4+ T cells from peripheral blood mononuclear cells, sampled in the first trimester of pregnancy. DNA for the CDR3: TGTGCCAGCAGTTACGAGGACAGGAATGGCTACACCTTC. Residues: CASSYEDRNGYTF.